Each of the 8 T cell receptor beta chains below was sequenced from the same sample in a study of blood T cell repertoires in COVID-19. This table comes from immunoSEQ multiplex PCR, and its TCRdb copy is limited to in-frame clones, with some not included. The profile shows fewer than 350,000 clones, approximately 85% of them singletons. The sequenced sample consisted of peripheral blood. All receptors come from a human donor in a cohort sampled during active COVID-19.

The CDR3 DNA follows: TGTGCCAGCAACAGGGAAGGTACTGAAGCTTTCTTT. This encodes CASNREGTEAFF. The V and J genes are TRBV2 and TRBJ1-1; tentatively, D is TRBD1 (6 bases). Trimming removed 7 bases at V and 5 bases at J, with 11 bases between. The CDR3 contains 12 residues. CDR1 and CDR2 (germline): SNHLY, FYNNEI.

V gene TRBV11-3 combines with J gene TRBJ2-7, with 8 nucleotides matching TRBD1. The CDR3 has 16 amino acids. V lost 5 bases to trimming and J lost 3 bases; unmatched junction nucleotides: 12. From germline, CDR1 is SGHNT and CDR2 YENEEA. The CDR3 bases are TGTGCCAGCAGCCTCAGAAAAGGACAGGGCAGCTACGAGCAGTACTTC. Its translation is CASSLRKGQGSYEQYF.

CDR3 region: CASSGGGALAKNIQYF. DNA of the CDR3: TGTGCCAGCAGTGGGGGCGGGGCACTAGCCAAAAACATTCAGTACTTC. The rearrangement uses TRBV6-1 and TRBJ2-4; possibly TRBD2 for D (6 bases). Germline V gene sequence: CDR1 MNHNS, CDR2 SASEGT. There are 16 residues in the CDR3. V dropped 4 bases and J dropped 0 bases, with 13 bases sitting between them.

The chain is built from TRBV2 and TRBJ1-2; D possibly corresponds to TRBD1 (5 bases). The germline gives CDR1 SNHLY, CDR2 FYNNEI. The V end was cut by 10 bases, the J end by 0 bases, with 15 bases between. The CDR3 consists of 14 residues. The chain's CDR3 is CAKGKGSSNYGYTF. In nucleotides, the CDR3 is TGTGCCAAAGGGAAGGGGTCCTCTAACTATGGCTACACCTTC.

This clone appeared a single time. As DNA, the CDR3 is TGTGCCTGGAGGAAAAAACAGGGGACCGAGCAGTACTTC. Its translation is CAWRKKQGTEQYF. The rearrangement joins TRBV30 to TRBJ2-7, with TRBD1 identical over 7 bases. V shed 3 bases, J shed 6 bases, and the junction held 8 bases outside the gene matches. Germline CDR1 and CDR2: GTSNPN and SVGIG (reference sequence). The CDR3 runs 13 residues.

The rearrangement joins TRBV7-9 to TRBJ2-7, with 10 positions matching TRBD1. Trimming at V came to 5 bases and at J to 2 bases, leaving 6 bases not matched to a gene. CDR3 length equals 15 residues. The germline CDR1 and CDR2 sequences are SEHNR and FQNEAQ (reference sequence). CDR3 region: CASSPGTGETYEQYF. The CDR3 DNA reads TGTGCCAGCAGCCCCGGGACAGGGGAAACCTACGAGCAGTACTTC.

CDR3 sequence reads: CASSKVRGTAPLGTNEKLFF. The CDR3 DNA reads as TGTGCCAGCAGCAAAGTTCGGGGGACGGCCCCACTGGGAACTAATGAAAAACTGTTTTTT. V usage is TRBV21-1 and J usage is TRBJ1-4. TRBV21-1 is termed a pseudogene. The CDR3 consists of 20 residues.

The rearrangement joins TRBV3-1 (or the pseudogene TRBV3-2) to TRBJ1-4; D is possibly TRBD1 (6 bases). Trimming took 3 bases from V and 5 from J, leaving 16 bases between them. This CDR3 has 16 residues. Germline V gene lookup returns CDR1 LGHDT and CDR2 YNNKEL (reference sequence). DNA for the CDR3: TGTGCCAGCAGCCATTCCGCAGGGGCCTTGAATGAAAAACTGTTTTTT. Translated: CASSHSAGALNEKLFF.